The present TCR beta chain was sequenced within a study of shared clonotypes between healthy human individuals. The run depth of the assay was deep. Method: immunoSEQ multiplex PCR; TCRdb's copy keeps in-frame clones and lacks some. The table lists about 2,100,000 clones, 85% to 95% of them singletons. Germline-derived CDR1 and CDR2 are SGHVS and FNYEAQ. V was pared by 1 base and J by 0 bases, with 21 bases between. The CDR3 has 20 residues. Study findings and constraints: Among donors, the sharing of clonotypes was expected to be influenced by sequencing depth. Represented genetic and exposure-history diversity was restricted by having few donors. Naive CD4 clonotypes overlapped across a handful of donors at approximately 5%.

As concerns this clone: The antigen is unknown.

Terminally differentiated effector memory CD45RA+ cells were left out of the naive CD8 fraction, which was CD45RO-negative and positively selected for CCR7. This receptor was taken from a man between 18 and 35 years old in good health. Some clones in this sample may be carry-over from other donors' samples. Material: naive CD8+ T cells from PBMCs. The chain carries TRBV7-6 and TRBJ1-4; possible D gene TRBD1, 5 bases. The CDR3 here is CASSLDPTTRVGATNEKLFF. DNA for the CDR3: TGTGCCAGCAGCTTAGACCCCACCACAAGGGTAGGGGCAACTAATGAAAAACTGTTTTTT. Full variable domain (remainder filled in from reference TRBV7-6 and TRBJ1-4): GAGVSQSPRYKVTKRGQDVALRCDPISGHVSLYWYRQALGQGPEFLTYFNYEAQQDKSGLPNDRFSAERPEGSISTLTIQRTEQRDSAMYRCASSLDPTTRVGATNEKLFFGSGTQLSVL.